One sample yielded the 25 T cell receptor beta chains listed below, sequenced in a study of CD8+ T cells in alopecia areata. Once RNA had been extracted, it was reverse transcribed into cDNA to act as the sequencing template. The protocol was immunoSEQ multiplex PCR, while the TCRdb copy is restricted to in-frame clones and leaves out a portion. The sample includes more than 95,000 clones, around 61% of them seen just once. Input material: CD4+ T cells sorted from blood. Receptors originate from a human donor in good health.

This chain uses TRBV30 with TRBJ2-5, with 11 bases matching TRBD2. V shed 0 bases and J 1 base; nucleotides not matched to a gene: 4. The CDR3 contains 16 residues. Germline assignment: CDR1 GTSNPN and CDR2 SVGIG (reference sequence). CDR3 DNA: TGTGCCTGGAGTGTACGGGGACTAGCGGTCCAAGAGACCCAGTACTTC. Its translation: CAWSVRGLAVQETQYF.

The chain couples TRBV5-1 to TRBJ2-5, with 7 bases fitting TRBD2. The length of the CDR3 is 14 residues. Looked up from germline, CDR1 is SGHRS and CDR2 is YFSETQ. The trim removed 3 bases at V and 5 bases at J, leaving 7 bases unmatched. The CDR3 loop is CASSSTDGGETQYF. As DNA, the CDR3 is TGCGCCAGCAGCTCAACTGACGGGGGGGAGACCCAGTACTTC. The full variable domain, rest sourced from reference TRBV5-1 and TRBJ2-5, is KAGVTQTPRYLIKTRGQQVTLSCSPISGHRSVSWYQQTPGQGLQFLFEYFSETQRNKGNFPGRFSGRQFSNSRSEMNVSTLELGDSALYLCASSSTDGGETQYFGPGTRLLVL.

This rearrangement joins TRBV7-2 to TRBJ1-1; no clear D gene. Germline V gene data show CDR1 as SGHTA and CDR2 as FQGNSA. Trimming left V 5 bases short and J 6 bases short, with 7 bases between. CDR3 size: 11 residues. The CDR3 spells CASSQISEAFF. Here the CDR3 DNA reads TGTGCCAGCAGCCAGATATCTGAAGCTTTCTTT. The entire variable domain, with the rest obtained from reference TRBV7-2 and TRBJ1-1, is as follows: GAGVSQSPSNKVTEKGKDVELRCDPISGHTALYWYRQSLGQGLEFLIYFQGNSAPDKSGLPSDRFSAERTGGSVSTLTIQRTQQEDSAVYLCASSQISEAFFGQGTRLTVV.

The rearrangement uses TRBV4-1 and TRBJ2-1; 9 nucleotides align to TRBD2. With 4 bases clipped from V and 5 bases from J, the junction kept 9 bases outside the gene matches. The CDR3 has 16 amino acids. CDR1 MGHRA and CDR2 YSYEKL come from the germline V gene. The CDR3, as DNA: TGCGCCAGCAGCCGGAACCGTGGCGGGGGGGACAATGAGCAGTTCTTC. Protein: CASSRNRGGGDNEQFF.

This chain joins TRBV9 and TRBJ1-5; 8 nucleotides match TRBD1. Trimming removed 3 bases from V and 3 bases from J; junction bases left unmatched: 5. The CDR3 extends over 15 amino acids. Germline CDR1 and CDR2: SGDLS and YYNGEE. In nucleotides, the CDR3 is TGTGCCAGCAGCGCTACAGGGGGTGCCAATCAGCCCCAGCATTTT. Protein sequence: CASSATGGANQPQHF. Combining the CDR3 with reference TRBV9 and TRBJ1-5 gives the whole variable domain DSGVTQTPKHLITATGQRVTLRCSPRSGDLSVYWYQQSLDQGLQFLIQYYNGEERAKGNILERFSAQQFPDLHSELNLSSLELGDSALYFCASSATGGANQPQHFGDGTRLSIL.

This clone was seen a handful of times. The CDR3 DNA is TGTGCCAGCAGCCTAGAAGGGCGGCCATGCTTCTTT. This translates into CASSLEGRPCFF. J is TRBJ1-1 and V is TRBV7-9; unclear D gene. The CDR3 covers 12 residues. From germline, CDR1 is SEHNR and CDR2 FQNEAQ (reference sequence). Trimming took 5 bases from V and 14 from J, leaving 18 bases between them.

In DNA, the CDR3 is TGCAGCGCCCTTGGGGACAGCTTCTACGAGCAGTACTTC. Its translation is CSALGDSFYEQYF. The chain links TRBV29-1 to TRBJ2-7; 7 bases agree with TRBD1. The CDR3 is made up of 13 amino acids. Germline-derived CDR1 and CDR2 are SQVTM and ANQGSEA. J lost 3 bases, V lost 7 bases, and 9 bases had no gene match.

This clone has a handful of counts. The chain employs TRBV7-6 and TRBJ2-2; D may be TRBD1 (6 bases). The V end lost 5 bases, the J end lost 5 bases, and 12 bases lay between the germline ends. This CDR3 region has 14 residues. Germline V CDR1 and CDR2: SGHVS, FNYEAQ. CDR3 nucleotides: TGTGCCAGCAGCATGGGACACCCGACCGGGGAGCTGTTTTTT. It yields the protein CASSMGHPTGELFF.

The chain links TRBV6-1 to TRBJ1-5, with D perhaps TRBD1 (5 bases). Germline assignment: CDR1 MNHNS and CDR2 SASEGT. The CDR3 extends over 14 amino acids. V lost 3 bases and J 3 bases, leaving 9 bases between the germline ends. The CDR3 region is CASSEGPLNQPQHF. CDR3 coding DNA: TGTGCCAGCAGTGAGGGACCACTCAATCAGCCCCAGCATTTT.

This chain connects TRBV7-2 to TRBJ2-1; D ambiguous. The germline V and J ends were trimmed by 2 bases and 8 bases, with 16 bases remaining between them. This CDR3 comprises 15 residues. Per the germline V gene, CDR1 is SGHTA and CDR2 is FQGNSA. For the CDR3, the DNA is TGTGCCAGCAGCTTAAGGGAAGGCTCTACGGATGAGCAGTTCTTC. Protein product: CASSLREGSTDEQFF.

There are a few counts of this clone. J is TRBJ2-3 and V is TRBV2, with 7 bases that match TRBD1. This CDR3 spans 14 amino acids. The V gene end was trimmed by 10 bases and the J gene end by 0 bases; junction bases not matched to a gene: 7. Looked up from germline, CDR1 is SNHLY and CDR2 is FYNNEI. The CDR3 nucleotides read TGTGCCACCTGCCGGGACAGTAGCACAGATACGCAGTATTTT. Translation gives CATCRDSSTDTQYF.

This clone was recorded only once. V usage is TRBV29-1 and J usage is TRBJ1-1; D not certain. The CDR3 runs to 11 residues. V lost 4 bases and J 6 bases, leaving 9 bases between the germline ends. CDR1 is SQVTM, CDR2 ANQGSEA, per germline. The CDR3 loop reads CSVADKAEAFF. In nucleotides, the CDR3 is TGCAGCGTTGCAGACAAGGCTGAAGCTTTCTTT.

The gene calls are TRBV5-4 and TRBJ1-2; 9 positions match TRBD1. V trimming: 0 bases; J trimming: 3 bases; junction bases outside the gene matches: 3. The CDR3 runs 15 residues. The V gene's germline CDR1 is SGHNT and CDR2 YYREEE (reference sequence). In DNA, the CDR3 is TGTGCCAGCAGCTTGGACAGGGGGCTGGACTATGGCTACACCTTC. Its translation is CASSLDRGLDYGYTF. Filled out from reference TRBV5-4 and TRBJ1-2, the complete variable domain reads ETGVTQSPTHLIKTRGQQVTLRCSSQSGHNTVSWYQQALGQGPQFIFQYYREEENGRGNFPPRFSGLQFPNYSSELNVNALELDDSALYLCASSLDRGLDYGYTFGSGTRLTVV.

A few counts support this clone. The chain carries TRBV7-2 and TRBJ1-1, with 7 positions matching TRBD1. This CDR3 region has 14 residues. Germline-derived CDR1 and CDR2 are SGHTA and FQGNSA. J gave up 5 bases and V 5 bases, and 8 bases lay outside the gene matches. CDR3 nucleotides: TGTGCCAGCAGCAACAGGGGCCCTGAAACTGAAGCTTTCTTT. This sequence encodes CASSNRGPETEAFF.

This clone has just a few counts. CDR3 loop: CATRDSRGGETQYF. The CDR3 DNA reads as TGTGCCACCCGGGACAGTCGGGGTGGGGAGACCCAGTACTTC. The V call is TRBV2, the J call TRBJ2-5; TRBD1 agrees at 7 bases. J lost 5 bases, V lost 10 bases, and 13 bases had no gene match. CDR3 length equals 14 residues. The germline gives CDR1 SNHLY, CDR2 FYNNEI.

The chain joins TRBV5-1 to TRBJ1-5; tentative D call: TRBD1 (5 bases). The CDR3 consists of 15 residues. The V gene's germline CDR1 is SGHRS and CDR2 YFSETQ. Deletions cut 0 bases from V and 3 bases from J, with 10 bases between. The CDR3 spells CASSLGGASNQPQHF. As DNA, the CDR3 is TGCGCCAGCAGCTTGGGTGGGGCGTCCAATCAGCCCCAGCATTTT.

CDR3 protein: CASSQGREVETQYF. The CDR3 region has the DNA TGCGCCAGCAGCCAAGGCAGGGAGGTCGAGACCCAGTACTTC. V usage is TRBV4-1 and J usage is TRBJ2-5, with a weak D call TRBD2 (6 bases). The ends were cut back, 1 base at V and 5 bases at J, with 11 bases in the middle. The CDR3 sequence is 14 residues long. In germline, CDR1 is MGHRA, CDR2 YSYEKL.

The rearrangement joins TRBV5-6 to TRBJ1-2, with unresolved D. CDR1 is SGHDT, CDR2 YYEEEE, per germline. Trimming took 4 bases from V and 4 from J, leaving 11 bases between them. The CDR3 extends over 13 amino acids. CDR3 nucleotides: TGTGCCAGCAGCCCTCAGGTGGGCTATGGCTACACCTTC. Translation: CASSPQVGYGYTF.

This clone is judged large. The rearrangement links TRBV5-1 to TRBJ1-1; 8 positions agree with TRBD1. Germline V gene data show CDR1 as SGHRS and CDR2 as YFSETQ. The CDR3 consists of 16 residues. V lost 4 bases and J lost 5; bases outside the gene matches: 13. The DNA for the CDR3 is TGCGCCAGCAGCCGCGAACCCAGGGGGCTGGCAACTGAAGCTTTCTTT. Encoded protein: CASSREPRGLATEAFF.

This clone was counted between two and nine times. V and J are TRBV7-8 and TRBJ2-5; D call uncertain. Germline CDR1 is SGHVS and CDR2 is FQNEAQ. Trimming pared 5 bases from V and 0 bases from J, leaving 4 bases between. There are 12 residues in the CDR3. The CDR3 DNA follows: TGTGCCAGCAGCCGGGACCAAGAGACCCAGTACTTC. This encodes CASSRDQETQYF.

CDR3 amino acids: CSVDPPGQYTEAFF. The CDR3 DNA follows: TGCAGCGTTGACCCCCCAGGACAATACACTGAAGCTTTCTTT. The rearrangement uses TRBV29-1 and TRBJ1-1, with D maybe TRBD1 (5 bases). V lost 3 bases and J 3 bases, leaving 14 bases between the germline ends. The CDR3 length is 14 residues. Looked up from germline, CDR1 is SQVTM and CDR2 is ANQGSEA.

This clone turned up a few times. The CDR3: CSANRGRETQYF. The DNA for the CDR3 is TGCAGCGCTAACAGGGGGCGAGAGACCCAGTACTTC. The rearrangement joins TRBV29-1 to TRBJ2-5, with TRBD1 matching over 9 bases. V gave up 7 bases and J gave up 4 bases; unmatched junction bases: 4. Germline lookup yields CDR1 SQVTM and CDR2 ANQGSEA. This CDR3 is built from 12 residues.

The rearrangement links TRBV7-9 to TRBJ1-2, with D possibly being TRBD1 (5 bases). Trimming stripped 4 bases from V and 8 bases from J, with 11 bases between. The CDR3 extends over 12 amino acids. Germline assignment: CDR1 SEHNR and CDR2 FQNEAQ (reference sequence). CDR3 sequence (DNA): TGTGCCAGCAGCTCGGGACTTGGAGGCTACACCTTC. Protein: CASSSGLGGYTF.

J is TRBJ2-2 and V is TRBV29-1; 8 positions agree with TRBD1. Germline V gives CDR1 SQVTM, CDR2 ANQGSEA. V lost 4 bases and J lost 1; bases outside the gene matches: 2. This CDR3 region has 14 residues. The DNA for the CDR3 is TGCAGCGTTGGGGACAGGAAGAACACCGGGGAGCTGTTTTTT. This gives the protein CSVGDRKNTGELFF.

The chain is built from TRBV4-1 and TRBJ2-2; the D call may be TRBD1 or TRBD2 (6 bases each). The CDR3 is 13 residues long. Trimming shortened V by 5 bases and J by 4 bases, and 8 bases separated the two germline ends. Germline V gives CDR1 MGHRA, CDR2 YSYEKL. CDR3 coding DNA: TGCGCCAGCAGCAGGGGGGTCACCGGGGAGCTGTTTTTT. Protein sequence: CASSRGVTGELFF.